These T cell receptor beta chains were read from a single sample in a study of CD8 T cells in Susac syndrome. MiXCR was run by TCRdb on the immunoSEQ multiplex PCR reads, yielding one entry per CDR3 protein. The sample consists of over 120,000 distinct CDR3 sequences, 85% to 95% of them appearing once. The sample taken for sequencing was CD4+ T cells from PBMCs. These TCRs come from a human donor with Susac syndrome. Both conserved end residues are part of each CDR3. The order of the fields is V gene, J gene, CDR3 protein.

TRBV15	TRBJ1-1	CATSRDQEGSGAFF
TRBV29-1	TRBJ1-1	CSVVGRENTEAFF
TRBV7-7	TRBJ2-1	CASSLRRGDEQFF
TRBV7-9	TRBJ1-2	CASSLHAGYGYTF
TRBV20-1	TRBJ1-2	CSARGLRDWEGYTF
TRBV4-1	TRBJ2-7	CASSQGLAGGNVQYF
TRBV2	TRBJ1-6	CASKQGSQNSPLHF
TRBV9	TRBJ2-1	CASSLLRPAGVDEQFF
TRBV12-3/TRBV12-4	TRBJ1-4	CASLLGTGEKLFF
TRBV3-1	TRBJ2-2	CASSQQQGITGELFF
TRBV5-1	TRBJ2-5	CASSSGAGTQETQYF
TRBV5-4	TRBJ2-1	CASSSGTNNEQFF
TRBV2	TRBJ1-5	CASSAEKGNQPQHF
TRBV20-1	TRBJ1-1	CSATGHKNTEAFF
TRBV7-2	TRBJ2-6	CASSLVPADRAGANVLTF
TRBV7-2	TRBJ2-5	CASSLGMQETQYF
TRBV30	TRBJ1-2	CAWSEGRSSYTF
TRBV10-2	TRBJ1-4	CASMAGGTNEKLFF
TRBV20-1	TRBJ2-1	CSAYSRDLTWGEQFF
TRBV5-1	TRBJ2-7	CASSLGQVSSYEQYF
TRBV7-9	TRBJ2-7	CASSLVSGTQSYEQYF
TRBV28	TRBJ1-2	CATRQGLQLAYGYTF
TRBV9	TRBJ1-4	CASGGTSTNEKLFF
TRBV30	TRBJ1-5	CAWSSKGRAANQPQHF
TRBV4-3	TRBJ2-3	CASSQDGGLAGTDTQYF
TRBV5-4	TRBJ1-4	CASSLGRGDEKLFF
TRBV20-1	TRBJ2-2	CSARDLRRTGPTGELFF
TRBV18	TRBJ2-2	CASSPGTANTGELFF
TRBV14	TRBJ2-5	CASSPGPQETQYF
TRBV7-2	TRBJ1-2	CASSLGTGFGYGYTF
TRBV6-2/TRBV6-3	TRBJ1-2	CASREQGLYGYTF
TRBV5-1	TRBJ2-1	CASSFHRTIGDEQFF
TRBV30	TRBJ1-4	CAFRTGAKAKEKLFF
TRBV20-1	TRBJ2-5	CSPGSGETQYF
TRBV7-9	TRBJ1-1	CASSLVQEAFF
TRBV7-9	TRBJ1-3	CASSSRFSGNTIYF
TRBV12-3/TRBV12-4	TRBJ2-7	CASSFSGRIYEQYF